These 9 T cell receptor beta chains were all obtained from the same sample, sequenced in a study of T cell repertoires in cytomegalovirus infection. Each CDR3 protein gets one entry after TCRdb re-called the reads with MiXCR. Of approximately 71,000 distinct CDR3 sequences listed, 3.5% to 4% were seen once; the top ten hold 20% to 25%. The sample consisted of PBMCs. The receptor source for this set is a human donor in good health (CMV status not recorded). Some clones in this sample may be carry-over from other donors' samples.

In this sample, this clonotype turned up many times. V is TRBV5-6 and J is TRBJ1-1; 7 bases line up with TRBD1. Unmatched junction bases numbered 9, after V lost 4 bases and J lost 0 bases. From germline, CDR1 is SGHDT and CDR2 YYEEEE. The CDR3 runs 16 residues. CDR3 in DNA: TGTGCCAGCAGCCCCCGGGACAGCTATTTGAACACTGAAGCTTTCTTT. It translates to CASSPRDSYLNTEAFF.

This clonotype was picked up many times. V usage is TRBV7-3 and J usage is TRBJ2-5; no firm D call. Germline-derived CDR1 and CDR2 are SGHTA and FQGTGA. Deletions cut 8 bases from V and 3 bases from J, with 16 bases between. The CDR3 loop spans 14 amino acids. The CDR3 DNA reads TGTGCCAGCTCCCTTAGTGGGCAAAAAGAGACCCAGTACTTC. Protein product: CASSLSGQKETQYF.

This clonotype was seen many times. This chain connects TRBV7-8 to TRBJ1-4; D not certain. From germline, CDR1 is SGHVS and CDR2 FQNEAQ. V lost 2 bases and J lost 11, with 9 bases in between. The CDR3 extends over 12 amino acids. CDR3 DNA: TGTGCCAGCAGCTTAATCGGGGAGAAACTGTTTTTT. Translating it yields CASSLIGEKLFF.

Many counts were recorded for this clonotype. The rearrangement joins TRBV20-1 to TRBJ2-7; no clear D gene. Trimming took 6 bases from V and 5 from J, leaving 8 bases between them. This CDR3 has 10 amino acids. Germline-derived CDR1 and CDR2 are DFQATT and SNEGSKA (reference sequence). The CDR3: CSASLHEQYF. DNA for the CDR3: TGCAGTGCAAGCCTCCACGAGCAGTACTTC.

This clonotype appeared many times. The rearrangement joins TRBV28 to TRBJ1-2, with a possible D match to TRBD1 (6 bases). Between the trimmed V and J ends, which lost 7 bases and 7 bases, there was a span of 16 bases. CDR1 and CDR2 from the germline V gene are MDHEN and SYDVKM. The CDR3 contains 13 residues. The CDR3 region is CASTSDRSLGYTF. The CDR3 bases are TGTGCCAGCACCTCAGACAGGAGTCTTGGCTACACCTTC.

This clonotype was seen at least ten times. This chain uses TRBV11-2 with TRBJ2-1; D is uncertain. The germline V gene has CDR1 SGHAT and CDR2 FQNNGV. V was pared by 6 bases and J by 9 bases, with 12 bases between. This CDR3 is built from 12 residues. CDR3 sequence (DNA): TGTGCCAGCAGTCCCAATGGCGGTGAGCAGTTCTTC. It is translated as CASSPNGGEQFF.

V is TRBV28 and J is TRBJ2-5, with TRBD1 as a possible D gene (5 bases). CDR1 is MDHEN, CDR2 SYDVKM, per germline. V lost 3 bases and J lost 1, with 9 bases in between. CDR3 length equals 14 residues. The CDR3 reads CASSFDSFQETQYF. The DNA of the CDR3 is TGTGCCAGCAGTTTTGACAGCTTCCAAGAGACCCAGTACTTC.

This clonotype came up many times. The chain employs TRBV7-2 and TRBJ1-2; possible D gene TRBD1, 6 bases. The V end was cut by 1 base, the J end by 6 bases, with 9 bases between. The germline V gene has CDR1 SGHTA and CDR2 FQGNSA. The length of the CDR3 is 13 residues. The CDR3 spells CASSLGAGDGYTF. The CDR3 DNA reads TGTGCCAGCAGCTTAGGCGCAGGGGATGGCTACACCTTC.

This clonotype has ten or more counts. This sequence joins TRBV29-1 and TRBJ2-7; 9 bases line up with TRBD1. The CDR3 is made up of 16 amino acids. V gave up 5 bases and J gave up 5 bases; unmatched junction bases: 16. The germline gives CDR1 SQVTM, CDR2 ANQGSEA. The CDR3 DNA reads as TGCAGCGTTCGGGACAGGGAGGGCGGGAGCAGGAACGAGCAGTACTTC. Its translation is CSVRDREGGSRNEQYF.